Listed here is a single TCR beta chain. This clone appeared a single time. The specificity of this receptor is unknown. One base away there is no much larger clone; base qualities are not given. These data originate in a study of T cells and Merkel cell carcinoma outcomes (TCRdb year 2020). Turning to the overall study: The study looked at whether the tumor T-cell repertoire and T-cell density could predict clinical outcome in patients with Merkel cell carcinoma. Paper-wide results and their limitations: According to the report, clinical outcomes in Merkel cell carcinoma patients could be predicted using T-cell density together with features of the T-cell repertoire.

Reading from cysteine to phenylalanine, the CDR3 counts 15 amino acids. The only DNA kept is the CDR3, 45 bases in frame from the first base. V is trimmed back by 0 bases and J by 2 bases, and the junction contains 4 bases that no gene match accounts for. CDR1 and CDR2, per the germline V gene, are SGHRS and YFSETQ. The samples were obtained from people who had Merkel cell carcinoma. Library method: the immunoSEQ multiplex PCR assay. In its TCRdb copy, this immuneACCESS table keeps in-frame sequences only and misses some clones. Where compared with another copy, unresolved V genes explain less than half of these, and the others have no known cause. Here the sample has approximately 15,000 clones; over 80% occur a single time. Under 8% of the sample rests with the top ten.

The receptor's source is a human donor with Merkel cell carcinoma. Sequencing used tumor tissue from Merkel cell carcinoma. The chain is encoded by TRBV5-1 joined to TRBJ2-7, with 8 bases in between that match TRBD2. The CDR3 reads as follows: CASSLGSGNAYEQYF. The nucleotide sequence reads as follows: TGCGCCAGCAGCTTGGGTAGCGGGAACGCCTACGAGCAGTACTTC.